The clone carrying this TCR beta chain was seen at least ten times. MiXCR was run by TCRdb on the 5' RACE reads, yielding one entry per CDR3 protein. The table includes about 19,000 distinct CDR3 sequences, approximately 6.2% detected once. This sample is drawn from a study of early T cells in non-severe SARS-CoV-2 infection. The CDR3 is 13 amino acids. Germline-derived CDR1 and CDR2 are MDHEN and SYDVKM. V was cut by 6 bases and J by 2 bases, with 8 bases left in between. The V gene is TRBV28, the J gene TRBJ1-5; D not certain. The TCR sequence derives from an adult who was a healthcare worker with PCR-confirmed SARS-CoV-2 infection or an uninfected control (not recorded which). The sequenced sample consisted of whole blood. CDR3 protein: CASSPRGNQPQHF. The CDR3 coding sequence is TGTGCCAGCAGCCCACGGGGCAATCAGCCCCAGCATTTT.